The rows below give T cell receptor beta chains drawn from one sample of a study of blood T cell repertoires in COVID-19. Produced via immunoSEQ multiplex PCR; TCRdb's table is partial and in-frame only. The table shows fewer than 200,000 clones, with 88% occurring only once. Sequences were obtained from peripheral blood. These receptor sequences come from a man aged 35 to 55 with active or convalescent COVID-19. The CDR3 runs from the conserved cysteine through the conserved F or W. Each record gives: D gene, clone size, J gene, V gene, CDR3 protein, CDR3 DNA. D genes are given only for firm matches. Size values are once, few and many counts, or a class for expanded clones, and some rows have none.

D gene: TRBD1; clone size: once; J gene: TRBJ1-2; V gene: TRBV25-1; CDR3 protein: CASSRDSNYGYTF; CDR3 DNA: TGTGCCAGCAGTAGGGACAGCAACTATGGCTACACCTTC
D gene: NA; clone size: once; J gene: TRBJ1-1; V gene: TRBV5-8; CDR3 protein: CASIIRGRSTEAFF; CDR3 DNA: TGTGCCAGCATCATCAGGGGTCGATCCACTGAAGCTTTCTTT
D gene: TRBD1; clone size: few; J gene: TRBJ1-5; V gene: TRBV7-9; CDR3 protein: CASSFGTDRDQPQHF; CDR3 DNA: TGTGCCAGCAGCTTCGGGACAGACAGAGATCAGCCCCAGCATTTT
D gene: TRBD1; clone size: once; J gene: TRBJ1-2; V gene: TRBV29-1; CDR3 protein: CSVLQGVGGGYTF; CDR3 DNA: TGCAGCGTCTTACAGGGGGTTGGTGGTGGCTACACCTTC
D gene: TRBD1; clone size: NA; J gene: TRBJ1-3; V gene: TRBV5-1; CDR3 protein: CASSHGDRGLSGNTIYF; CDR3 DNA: TGCGCCAGCAGCCACGGGGACAGGGGGCTTTCTGGAAACACCATATATTTT
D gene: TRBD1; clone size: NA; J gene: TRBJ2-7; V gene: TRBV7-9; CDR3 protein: CASSSQGASDEQYF; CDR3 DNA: TGTGCCAGCAGCTCGCAGGGGGCCTCCGACGAGCAGTACTTC
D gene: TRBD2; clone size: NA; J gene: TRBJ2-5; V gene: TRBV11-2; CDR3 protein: CASSLQLAGAQETQYF; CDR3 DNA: TGTGCCAGCAGCCTCCAACTAGCGGGGGCCCAAGAGACCCAGTACTTC
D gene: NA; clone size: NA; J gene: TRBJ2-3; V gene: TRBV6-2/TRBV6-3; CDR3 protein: CASSYGPRVAGRTDTQYF; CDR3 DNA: TGTGCCAGCAGTTACGGCCCCAGGGTGGCGGGACGCACAGATACGCAGTATTTT
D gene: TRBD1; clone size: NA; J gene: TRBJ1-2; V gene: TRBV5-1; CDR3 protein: CASSLAEGGGYGYTF; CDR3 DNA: TGCGCCAGCAGCTTGGCCGAAGGGGGCGGCTATGGCTACACCTTC
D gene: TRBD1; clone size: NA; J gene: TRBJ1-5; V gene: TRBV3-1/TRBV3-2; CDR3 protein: CASSPSGQGALSQPQHF; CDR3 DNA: TGTGCCAGCAGCCCCTCGGGACAGGGAGCACTAAGCCAGCCCCAGCATTTT
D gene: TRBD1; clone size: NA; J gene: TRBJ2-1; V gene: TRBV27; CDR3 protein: CASSLTSGQGAYNEQFF; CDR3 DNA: TGTGCCAGCAGTTTAACGTCCGGGCAGGGGGCTTACAATGAGCAGTTCTTC
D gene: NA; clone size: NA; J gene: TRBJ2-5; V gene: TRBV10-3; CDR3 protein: CAISLRVGETQYF; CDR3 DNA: TGTGCCATCAGTCTCAGGGTGGGGGAGACCCAGTACTTC
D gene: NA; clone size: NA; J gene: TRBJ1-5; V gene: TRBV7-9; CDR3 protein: CASSLTDRQPQHF; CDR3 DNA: TGTGCCAGCAGCTTGACAGACAGGCAGCCCCAGCATTTT
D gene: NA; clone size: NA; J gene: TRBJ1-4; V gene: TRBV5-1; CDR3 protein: CASSFVSTVSTTNEKLFF; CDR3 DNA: TGCGCCAGCAGCTTCGTTTCAACAGTTTCTACAACTAATGAAAAACTGTTTTTT
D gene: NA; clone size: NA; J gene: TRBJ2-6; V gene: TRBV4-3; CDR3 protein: CASSQDSGRSGANVLTF; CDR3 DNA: TGCGCCAGCAGCCAAGATTCAGGGCGCTCTGGGGCCAACGTCCTGACTTTC
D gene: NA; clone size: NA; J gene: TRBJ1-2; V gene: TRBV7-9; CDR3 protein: CASSLDGQGENYGYTF; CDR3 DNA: TGTGCCAGCAGCTTAGATGGCCAGGGCGAAAACTATGGCTACACCTTC
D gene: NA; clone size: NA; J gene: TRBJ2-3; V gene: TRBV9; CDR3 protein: CASSAGYPDTQYF; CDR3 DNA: TGTGCCAGCAGCGCAGGCTATCCAGATACGCAGTATTTT
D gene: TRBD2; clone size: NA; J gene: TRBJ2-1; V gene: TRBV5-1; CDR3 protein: CASSDGLAGTSEQFF; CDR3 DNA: TGCGCCAGCAGCGACGGACTAGCGGGAACCAGTGAGCAGTTCTTC
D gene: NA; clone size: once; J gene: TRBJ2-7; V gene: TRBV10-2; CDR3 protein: CASSAGLNPEQYF; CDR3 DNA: TGCGCCAGCAGCGCCGGACTGAATCCCGAGCAGTACTTC
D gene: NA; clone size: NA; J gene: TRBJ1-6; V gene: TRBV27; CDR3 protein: CASSLSQVSSYNSPLHF; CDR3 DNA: TGTGCCAGCAGTTTGTCACAGGTCAGCTCCTATAATTCACCCCTCCACTTT
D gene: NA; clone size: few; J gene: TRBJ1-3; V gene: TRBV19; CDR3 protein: CASSIHRNTIYF; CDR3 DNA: TGTGCCAGTAGTATACATCGAAACACCATATATTTT
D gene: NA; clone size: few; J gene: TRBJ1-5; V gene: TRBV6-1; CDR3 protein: CASSEDLYGSNQPQHF; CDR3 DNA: TGTGCCAGCAGTGAAGACCTATACGGGAGCAATCAGCCCCAGCATTTT
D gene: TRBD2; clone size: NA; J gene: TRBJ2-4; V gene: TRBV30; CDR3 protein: CAWSVPAGGRYIQYF; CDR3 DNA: TGTGCCTGGAGTGTCCCAGCGGGAGGAAGATACATTCAGTACTTC
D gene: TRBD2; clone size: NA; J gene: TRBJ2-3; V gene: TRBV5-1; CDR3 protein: CASRGERGRLVSTDTQYF; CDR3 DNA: TGCGCCAGCAGGGGGGAGCGGGGGCGATTGGTTTCGACAGATACGCAGTATTTT
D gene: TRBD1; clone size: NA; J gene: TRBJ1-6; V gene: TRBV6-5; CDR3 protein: CASSPGQGNSPLHF; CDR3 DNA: TGTGCCAGCAGCCCGGGACAGGGGAACTCACCCCTCCACTTT
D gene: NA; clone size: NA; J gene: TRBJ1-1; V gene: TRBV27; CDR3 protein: CASSPRTGTGNTEAFF; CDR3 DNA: TGTGCCAGCAGTCCAAGGACCGGGACTGGGAACACTGAAGCTTTCTTT
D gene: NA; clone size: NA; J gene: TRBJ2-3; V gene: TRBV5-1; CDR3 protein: CASSPTTSTDTQYF; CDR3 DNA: TGCGCCAGCAGCCCCACGACTAGTACCGATACGCAGTATTTT
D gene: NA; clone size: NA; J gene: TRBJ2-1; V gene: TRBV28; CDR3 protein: CASRRDLNYNEQFF; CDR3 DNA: TGTGCCAGCAGGCGAGACTTAAACTACAATGAGCAGTTCTTC
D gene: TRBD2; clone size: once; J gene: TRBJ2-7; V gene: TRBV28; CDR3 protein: CASSSPGLGAYEQYF; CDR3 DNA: TGTGCCAGCAGTTCTCCGGGACTAGGAGCCTACGAGCAGTACTTC